This T cell receptor beta chain derives from a study of persistence of HIV-infected CD4 T cells. The wider study: Up to roughly 180 mL blood was drawn at multiple time points; a couple of donors had single-time leukapheresis.

An overlapping HIV-1 Gag peptide pool stimulated these cells at about 0.91 ug/peptide/mL. CD40L-negative CD69-negative CD45RO-high memory CD4+ T cells were sorted as populations depleted of antigen-responding cells. Undetectable plasma HIV-1 RNA below 50 copies/mL lasted at least 4 years. The immunoSEQ assay was version 4, run in survey mode. The data were produced by immunoSEQ multiplex PCR, yet TCRdb's version contains in-frame clones alone and is incomplete. The repertoire holds tens of thousands of clones, 70% to 80% seen once, with approximately 15% in the top ten. This clone has just one count. Its specificity is unknown. The CDR3 length is 12 residues. In germline, CDR1 is LGHDT, CDR2 YNNKEL (reference sequence). V was clipped by 3 bases and J by 4 bases, with 6 bases between them.

The chain couples TRBV3-1 (or the pseudogene TRBV3-2) to TRBJ1-1; D unresolved. The clonotype originates from an adult man with HIV who was CMV-seropositive. This specimen consisted of CD4+ T cells sorted from PBMCs after roughly 18-hour stimulation, obtained from a patient who received antiretroviral therapy. CDR3 loop: CASSHPSTEAFF. The CDR3 bases are TGTGCCAGCAGCCACCCAAGCACTGAAGCTTTCTTT.